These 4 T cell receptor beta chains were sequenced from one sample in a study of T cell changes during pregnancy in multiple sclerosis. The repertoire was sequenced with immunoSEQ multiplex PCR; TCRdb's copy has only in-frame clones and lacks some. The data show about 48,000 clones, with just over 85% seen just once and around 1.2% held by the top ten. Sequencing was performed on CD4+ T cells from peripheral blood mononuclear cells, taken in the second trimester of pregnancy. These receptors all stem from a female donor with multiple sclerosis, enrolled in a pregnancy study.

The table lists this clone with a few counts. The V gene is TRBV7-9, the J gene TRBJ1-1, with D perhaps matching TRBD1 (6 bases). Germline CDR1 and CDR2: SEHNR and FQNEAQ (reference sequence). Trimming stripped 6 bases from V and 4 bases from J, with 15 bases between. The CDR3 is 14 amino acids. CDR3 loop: CASRSTGNSTEAFF. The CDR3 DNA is TGTGCCAGCAGATCCACAGGGAATTCCACTGAAGCTTTCTTT.

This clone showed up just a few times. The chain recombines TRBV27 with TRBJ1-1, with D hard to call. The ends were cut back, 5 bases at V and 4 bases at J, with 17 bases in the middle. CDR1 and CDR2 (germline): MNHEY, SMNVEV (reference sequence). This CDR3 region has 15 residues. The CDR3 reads CASSPRPQVGTEAFF. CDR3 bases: TGTGCCAGCAGTCCAAGACCGCAGGTGGGCACTGAAGCTTTCTTT.

Here the CDR3 DNA reads TGTGCCAGCAGCCGCAGGATTATTCCGGGACAGGGGACCCACGAGCAGTACTTC. It codes for CASSRRIIPGQGTHEQYF. The chain couples TRBV7-2 to TRBJ2-7, with 10 bases lining up with TRBD1. Germline V CDR1 and CDR2: SGHTA, FQGNSA. The CDR3 spans 18 residues. The trim removed 5 bases at V and 5 bases at J, leaving 18 bases unmatched. Full variable domain (rest looked up from reference TRBV7-2 and TRBJ2-7): GAGVSQSPSNKVTEKGKDVELRCDPISGHTALYWYRQSLGQGLEFLIYFQGNSAPDKSGLPSDRFSAERTGGSVSTLTIQRTQQEDSAVYLCASSRRIIPGQGTHEQYFGPGTRLTVT.

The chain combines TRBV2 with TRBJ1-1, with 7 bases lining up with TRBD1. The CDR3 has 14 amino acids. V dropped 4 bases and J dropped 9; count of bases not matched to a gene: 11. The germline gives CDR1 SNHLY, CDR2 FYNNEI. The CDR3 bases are TGTGCCAGCAGTGGGGGCGACAGGGAAAAAAAAGCTTTCTTT. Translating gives CASSGGDREKKAFF.